A selection of T cell receptor beta chains follows, all from one sample in a study of blood T cell repertoires in COVID-19. Data came from immunoSEQ multiplex PCR; TCRdb stores just in-frame clones and leaves some out. This sample yields 140,000 to 150,000 clones, of which roughly 80% are seen a single time; approximately 38% belongs to the top ten. Sequenced: peripheral blood. The receptors here all came from a human donor in a cohort sampled during active COVID-19. Each CDR3 is given with its conserved first and last residue. A D gene is named only where the DNA matches it firmly. Not all rows give a size; the values are once, few, many and, for expanded clones, a class.

d_call: .; j_call: TRBJ1-5; v_call: TRBV5-4; clone_size: .; cdr3_aa: CASSPERNQPQHF; cdr3_nt: TGTGCCAGCAGTCCCGAGCGCAATCAGCCCCAGCATTTT
d_call: TRBD1; j_call: TRBJ1-2; v_call: TRBV18; clone_size: .; cdr3_aa: CASSPETGNGYTF; cdr3_nt: TGTGCCAGCTCACCAGAGACAGGGAATGGCTACACCTTC
d_call: TRBD2; j_call: TRBJ2-1; v_call: TRBV6-1; clone_size: .; cdr3_aa: CASSEVAGGLSEQFF; cdr3_nt: TGTGCCAGCAGTGAAGTAGCGGGGGGGCTGAGTGAGCAGTTCTTC
d_call: .; j_call: TRBJ1-4; v_call: TRBV6-5; clone_size: .; cdr3_aa: CASRGDKKLFF; cdr3_nt: TGTGCCAGCAGAGGAGATAAAAAACTGTTTTTT
d_call: TRBD2; j_call: TRBJ2-3; v_call: TRBV7-2; clone_size: once; cdr3_aa: CASSLAAGVTDTQYF; cdr3_nt: TGTGCCAGCAGCTTAGCGGCGGGGGTTACAGATACGCAGTATTTT
d_call: TRBD1; j_call: TRBJ2-4; v_call: TRBV29-1; clone_size: once; cdr3_aa: CSVTTGTVIQYF; cdr3_nt: TGCAGCGTGACCACCGGGACAGTAATTCAGTACTTC
d_call: TRBD2; j_call: TRBJ2-1; v_call: TRBV20-1; clone_size: .; cdr3_aa: CSASKAGGHNEQFF; cdr3_nt: TGCAGTGCTAGTAAAGCGGGGGGGCACAATGAGCAGTTCTTC
d_call: .; j_call: TRBJ1-4; v_call: TRBV3-1/TRBV3-2; clone_size: .; cdr3_aa: CASSQLGGPNEKLFF; cdr3_nt: TGTGCCAGCAGCCAATTAGGCGGGCCTAATGAAAAACTGTTTTTT
d_call: TRBD1; j_call: TRBJ2-7; v_call: TRBV29-1; clone_size: .; cdr3_aa: CRDRVQYF; cdr3_nt: TGCAGAGACAGGGTGCAGTACTTC
d_call: .; j_call: TRBJ2-7; v_call: TRBV14; clone_size: .; cdr3_aa: CASSQDRGMVPGQYF; cdr3_nt: TGTGCCAGCAGCCAAGATAGGGGAATGGTCCCGGGGCAGTACTTC
d_call: .; j_call: TRBJ2-7; v_call: TRBV7-9; clone_size: .; cdr3_aa: CASSPLASYEQYF; cdr3_nt: TGTGCCAGCAGCCCCTTGGCCAGCTACGAGCAGTACTTC
d_call: TRBD1; j_call: TRBJ1-5; v_call: TRBV19; clone_size: .; cdr3_aa: CASTSGTGFGQPQHF; cdr3_nt: TGTGCCAGTACCTCCGGGACAGGGTTCGGTCAGCCCCAGCATTTT
d_call: TRBD2; j_call: TRBJ2-3; v_call: TRBV9; clone_size: .; cdr3_aa: CASSVVAGTQYF; cdr3_nt: TGTGCCAGCAGCGTGGTAGCGGGTACGCAGTATTTT
d_call: .; j_call: TRBJ1-1; v_call: TRBV6-5; clone_size: few; cdr3_aa: CASSSRANMNTEAFF; cdr3_nt: TGTGCCAGCAGTTCCAGGGCGAATATGAACACTGAAGCTTTCTTT
d_call: TRBD1; j_call: TRBJ1-1; v_call: TRBV5-1; clone_size: .; cdr3_aa: CASSLLVRGETEAFF; cdr3_nt: TGCGCCAGCAGCTTGTTGGTCAGGGGGGAGACTGAAGCTTTCTTT
d_call: .; j_call: TRBJ2-7; v_call: TRBV5-5; clone_size: few; cdr3_aa: CASGPAGVVNEQYF; cdr3_nt: TGTGCCAGCGGCCCAGCCGGGGTAGTGAACGAGCAGTACTTC
d_call: .; j_call: TRBJ2-7; v_call: TRBV7-9; clone_size: .; cdr3_aa: CASSSGQSRAREQYF; cdr3_nt: TGTGCCAGCAGCTCCGGACAGAGCCGGGCGCGTGAGCAGTACTTC
d_call: .; j_call: TRBJ2-4; v_call: TRBV18; clone_size: .; cdr3_aa: CASSPTNQAKNIQYF; cdr3_nt: TGTGCCAGCTCACCAACAAATCAGGCCAAAAACATTCAGTACTTC
d_call: .; j_call: TRBJ1-1; v_call: TRBV5-8; clone_size: .; cdr3_aa: CASSLGLQKRMNTEAFF; cdr3_nt: TGTGCCAGCAGCTTGGGTTTACAGAAACGCATGAACACTGAAGCTTTCTTT
d_call: TRBD1; j_call: TRBJ1-1; v_call: TRBV5-5; clone_size: .; cdr3_aa: CASRRDRPLNTEAFF; cdr3_nt: TGTGCCAGCAGGCGGGACAGACCATTAAACACTGAAGCTTTCTTT
d_call: .; j_call: TRBJ2-2; v_call: TRBV9; clone_size: .; cdr3_aa: CASTPSGDTGELFF; cdr3_nt: TGTGCCAGCACCCCTTCGGGGGACACCGGGGAGCTGTTTTTT
d_call: .; j_call: TRBJ1-4; v_call: TRBV19; clone_size: once; cdr3_aa: CASKRAGVEKLFF; cdr3_nt: TGTGCCAGTAAACGGGCAGGGGTAGAAAAACTGTTTTTT
d_call: .; j_call: TRBJ1-5; v_call: TRBV19; clone_size: .; cdr3_aa: CASSIWTSDDQPQHF; cdr3_nt: TGTGCCAGTAGTATTTGGACAAGCGACGATCAGCCCCAGCATTTT
d_call: .; j_call: TRBJ2-3; v_call: TRBV7-8; clone_size: .; cdr3_aa: CASSLEEASTDTQYF; cdr3_nt: TGTGCCAGCAGCTTAGAGGAGGCCAGCACAGATACGCAGTATTTT
d_call: TRBD1; j_call: TRBJ2-1; v_call: TRBV19; clone_size: .; cdr3_aa: CATRGQGRYNEQFF; cdr3_nt: TGTGCCACCCGTGGACAGGGTCGGTACAATGAGCAGTTCTTC
d_call: .; j_call: TRBJ2-4; v_call: TRBV28; clone_size: .; cdr3_aa: CASSLIRHGSVQYF; cdr3_nt: TGTGCCAGCAGTTTGATCCGCCATGGTTCGGTTCAGTACTTC
d_call: .; j_call: TRBJ1-2; v_call: TRBV27; clone_size: .; cdr3_aa: CASSPSSNTAYGYTF; cdr3_nt: TGTGCCAGCAGTCCCTCGTCGAACACCGCCTATGGCTACACCTTC
d_call: .; j_call: TRBJ1-1; v_call: TRBV5-1; clone_size: .; cdr3_aa: CASSPETQGKAFF; cdr3_nt: TGCGCCAGCAGCCCCGAAACCCAGGGAAAAGCTTTCTTT
d_call: .; j_call: TRBJ1-1; v_call: TRBV27; clone_size: .; cdr3_aa: CASNPQGSNTEAFF; cdr3_nt: TGTGCCAGCAATCCACAGGGATCAAACACTGAAGCTTTCTTT
d_call: TRBD1; j_call: TRBJ1-5; v_call: TRBV7-2; clone_size: .; cdr3_aa: CASSPWTGGRQPQHF; cdr3_nt: TGTGCCAGCAGCCCATGGACAGGGGGCCGACAGCCCCAGCATTTT
d_call: .; j_call: TRBJ1-2; v_call: TRBV18; clone_size: .; cdr3_aa: CASSPPVMAYGYTF; cdr3_nt: TGTGCCAGCTCACCACCAGTCATGGCCTATGGCTACACCTTC
d_call: .; j_call: TRBJ1-1; v_call: TRBV14; clone_size: .; cdr3_aa: CASSRQPSREAFF; cdr3_nt: TGTGCCAGCAGTCGACAGCCCTCGAGAGAAGCTTTCTTT
d_call: TRBD1; j_call: TRBJ1-3; v_call: TRBV4-3; clone_size: .; cdr3_aa: CASSRGQGGGNTIYF; cdr3_nt: TGCGCCAGCAGTAGGGGACAGGGAGGTGGAAACACCATATATTTT
d_call: TRBD2; j_call: TRBJ2-7; v_call: TRBV4-1; clone_size: .; cdr3_aa: CASSQRLAGEQYF; cdr3_nt: TGCGCCAGCAGCCAAAGGCTAGCGGGGGAGCAGTACTTC
d_call: .; j_call: TRBJ1-5; v_call: TRBV7-2; clone_size: .; cdr3_aa: CASSSEAGNGNQPQHF; cdr3_nt: TGTGCCAGCAGCTCCGAGGCCGGGAACGGCAATCAGCCCCAGCATTTT
d_call: .; j_call: TRBJ1-5; v_call: TRBV30; clone_size: .; cdr3_aa: CAWSVRGAESQPQHF; cdr3_nt: TGTGCCTGGAGTGTACGCGGGGCAGAGTCTCAGCCCCAGCATTTT
d_call: TRBD1; j_call: TRBJ1-3; v_call: TRBV9; clone_size: .; cdr3_aa: CASSDRGGSGNTIYF; cdr3_nt: TGTGCCAGCAGCGACAGGGGGGGGTCTGGAAACACCATATATTTT
d_call: .; j_call: TRBJ2-7; v_call: TRBV11-2; clone_size: .; cdr3_aa: CASSLGQWYEQYF; cdr3_nt: TGTGCCAGCAGCCTAGGACAGTGGTACGAGCAGTACTTC
d_call: .; j_call: TRBJ2-5; v_call: TRBV10-3; clone_size: .; cdr3_aa: CATGHPQETQYF; cdr3_nt: TGTGCCACGGGACACCCACAAGAGACCCAGTACTTC
d_call: .; j_call: TRBJ1-1; v_call: TRBV2; clone_size: .; cdr3_aa: CASGRENTEAFF; cdr3_nt: TGTGCCAGCGGCAGGGAGAACACTGAAGCTTTCTTT
d_call: .; j_call: TRBJ2-3; v_call: TRBV18; clone_size: .; cdr3_aa: CASSPPGVAFSPDTQYF; cdr3_nt: TGTGCCAGCTCACCACCCGGGGTAGCGTTTTCCCCAGATACGCAGTATTTT
d_call: .; j_call: TRBJ2-3; v_call: TRBV6-5; clone_size: once; cdr3_aa: CASSVQGDTQYF; cdr3_nt: TGTGCCAGCAGCGTACAGGGTGATACGCAGTATTTT
d_call: .; j_call: TRBJ2-5; v_call: TRBV7-2; clone_size: once; cdr3_aa: CASSLVGAEETQYF; cdr3_nt: TGTGCCAGCAGCTTAGTGGGGGCGGAGGAGACCCAGTACTTC
d_call: TRBD2; j_call: TRBJ2-5; v_call: TRBV7-9; clone_size: .; cdr3_aa: CASSPSGNKETQYF; cdr3_nt: TGTGCCAGCAGCCCCAGCGGGAACAAAGAGACCCAGTACTTC
d_call: TRBD2; j_call: TRBJ2-5; v_call: TRBV15; clone_size: once; cdr3_aa: CATSRGGGRETQYF; cdr3_nt: TGTGCCACCAGCAGAGGGGGAGGGCGAGAGACCCAGTACTTC